Below are 30 T cell receptor beta chains sequenced from a single sample in a study of blood T cell repertoires in COVID-19. Clones were sequenced by immunoSEQ multiplex PCR, and TCRdb holds only the in-frame ones, with some missing. The sample holds 250,000 to 300,000 clones, around 90% seen once. Input material: PBMCs or T cells enriched from blood (not recorded which). These receptors all come from a woman aged 25-40 years who had recovered from COVID-19.

This rearrangement joins TRBV7-9 to TRBJ2-3; D is perhaps TRBD1 (7 bases). V was clipped by 3 bases and J by 3 bases, with 13 bases between them. This CDR3 is 15 amino acids long. Germline assignment: CDR1 SEHNR and CDR2 FQNEAQ (reference sequence). The CDR3 nucleotides are TGTGCCAGCAGCTTCACACAGGGGAGGACAGATACGCAGTATTTT. Translating it yields CASSFTQGRTDTQYF.

This rearrangement joins TRBV10-3 to TRBJ1-6; D remains unclear. The CDR3 has 15 residues. V was cut by 0 bases and J by 7 bases, with 10 bases left in between. The V gene's germline CDR1 is ENHRY and CDR2 SYGVKD. The CDR3 nucleotides read TGTGCCATCAGTGAGTCGATAGGGAGCAATTCACCCCTCCACTTT. It encodes CAISESIGSNSPLHF.

The rearrangement uses TRBV6-5 and TRBJ1-2; 7 positions agree with TRBD1. Germline V gene sequence: CDR1 MNHEY, CDR2 SVGAGI. This CDR3 region has 13 residues. The trim removed 8 bases at V and 8 bases at J, leaving 11 bases unmatched. CDR3 nucleotide sequence: TGTGCCAGCCAGAAGGTAGACAGGGTGGGCTACACCTTC. This translates into CASQKVDRVGYTF.

This chain links TRBV4-2 with TRBJ2-6, with a possible D match to TRBD1 (6 bases). The germline gives CDR1 LGHNA, CDR2 YNFKEQ. Trimming pared 1 base from V and 0 bases from J, leaving 10 bases between. The CDR3 runs 17 residues. The chain's CDR3 is CASSQGTESSGANVLTF. The DNA of the CDR3 is TGTGCCAGCAGCCAAGGGACAGAAAGCTCTGGGGCCAACGTCCTGACTTTC.

A single count supports this clone. V gene TRBV3-1 (or the pseudogene TRBV3-2) combines with J gene TRBJ1-5; D gene uncertain. There are 12 residues in the CDR3. Trimming stripped 5 bases from V and 4 bases from J, with 6 bases between. Germline CDR1 and CDR2: LGHDT and YNNKEL (reference sequence). CDR3 residues: CASSFLNQPQHF. The CDR3 DNA sequence: TGTGCCAGCAGCTTCCTGAATCAGCCCCAGCATTTT.

There are a few counts of this clone. The V and J genes are TRBV10-3 and TRBJ2-7; D is uncertain. Germline CDR1 ENHRY, CDR2 SYGVKD. There are 13 residues in the CDR3. V shed 6 bases and J shed 3 bases, with 12 bases lying between them. The CDR3 nucleotides are TGTGCCATCAGGCGAGACTCAGACTACGAGCAGTACTTC. This translates into CAIRRDSDYEQYF.

The V and J genes are TRBV25-1 and TRBJ2-7; 10 bases map to TRBD1. Germline-derived CDR1 and CDR2 are MGHDK and SYGVNS. Trimming removed 1 base from V and 3 bases from J; junction bases left unmatched: 3. The CDR3 runs to 15 residues. The CDR3 DNA sequence: TGTGCCAGCAGTGAATCTCGGACAGGGGGCTACGAGCAGTACTTC. It encodes CASSESRTGGYEQYF.

The genes are TRBV28 and TRBJ1-6; D is unresolved. The CDR3 is 16 residues long. Trimming stripped 6 bases from V and 9 bases from J, with 21 bases between. Per the germline V gene, CDR1 is MDHEN and CDR2 is SYDVKM. CDR3 sequence reads: CASSQIQAKSLSPLHF. In DNA form, the CDR3 reads TGTGCCAGCAGCCAAATTCAGGCAAAAAGTCTTTCACCCCTCCACTTT.

The chain links TRBV6-2 or TRBV6-3 to TRBJ2-3, with 9 nucleotides matching TRBD2. Unmatched junction bases numbered 2, after V lost 6 bases and J lost 1 base. This CDR3 region has 14 residues. The germline V gene encodes CDR1 MNHEY and CDR2 SVGEGT. In nucleotides, the CDR3 is TGTGCCAGCAGCCGGACTAGCGGCACAGATACGCAGTATTTT. This gives the protein CASSRTSGTDTQYF.

V usage is TRBV27 and J usage is TRBJ1-1; D possibly corresponds to TRBD1 (5 bases). CDR1 is MNHEY, CDR2 SMNVEV, per germline (reference sequence). CDR3 length equals 17 residues. Trimming removed 3 bases at V and 5 bases at J, with 22 bases between. In DNA form, the CDR3 reads TGTGCCAGCAGTTTGCTACCTCCGGACACCCAGAAGACTGAAGCTTTCTTT. Encoded protein: CASSLLPPDTQKTEAFF.

This chain links TRBV5-1 with TRBJ2-2; no reliable D call. Deletions cut 0 bases from V and 6 bases from J, with 9 bases between. The CDR3 runs 14 residues. Germline CDR1 is SGHRS and CDR2 is YFSETQ. CDR3: CASSLETIPGELFF. The CDR3, as DNA: TGCGCCAGCAGCTTGGAGACAATTCCCGGGGAGCTGTTTTTT.

V gene TRBV4-1 combines with J gene TRBJ1-2, with 8 bases that match TRBD1. The germline V gene has CDR1 MGHRA and CDR2 YSYEKL. There are 15 residues in the CDR3. V dropped 1 base and J dropped 4; count of bases not matched to a gene: 5. CDR3 region: CASSQVQGASYGYTF. DNA of the CDR3: TGCGCCAGCAGCCAAGTCCAGGGGGCGAGCTATGGCTACACCTTC.

The rearrangement uses TRBV5-1 and TRBJ2-7, with D perhaps TRBD1 (5 bases). Germline CDR1 is SGHRS and CDR2 is YFSETQ. The CDR3 extends over 16 amino acids. Trimming removed 0 bases from V and 0 bases from J, with 13 bases in between. The DNA of the CDR3 is TGCGCCAGCAGCTTGGGACCAGGGCCTAGCTCCTACGAGCAGTACTTC. Amino acids: CASSLGPGPSSYEQYF.

This rearrangement joins TRBV7-2 to TRBJ1-3, with 7 nucleotides matching TRBD1. V shed 5 bases, J shed 0 bases, and the junction held 4 bases outside the gene matches. There are 15 residues in the CDR3. Germline CDR1 is SGHTA and CDR2 is FQGNSA. The CDR3 here is CASSLGQASGNTIYF. The CDR3 DNA reads as TGTGCCAGCAGCCTCGGACAGGCCTCTGGAAACACCATATATTTT.

The chain uses TRBV6-5 and TRBJ1-1, with 8 bases aligning to TRBD1. Germline V lookup: CDR1 MNHEY, CDR2 SVGAGI. The CDR3 extends over 12 amino acids. Trimming cost V 7 bases and J 5 bases; bases outside gene matches: 3. CDR3 sequence (DNA): TGTGCCAGCACGGACAGGGTGACTGAAGCTTTCTTT. Translating it yields CASTDRVTEAFF.

The V call is TRBV20-1, the J call TRBJ2-1; D is uncertain. Trimming took off 4 bases at V and 7 bases at J, with 8 bases between the two ends. Germline CDR1 and CDR2: DFQATT and SNEGSKA (reference sequence). The CDR3 is 11 residues long. This CDR3 reads CSANLPNEQFF. The CDR3 nucleotides read TGCAGTGCTAACCTACCGAATGAGCAGTTCTTC.

This sequence joins TRBV28 and TRBJ1-1; D is ambiguous. Germline assignment: CDR1 MDHEN and CDR2 SYDVKM. The CDR3 length is 14 residues. V lost 5 bases and J 0 bases, leaving 10 bases between the germline ends. In DNA form, the CDR3 reads TGTGCCAGCAGTCCAGGAGGGATGAACACTGAAGCTTTCTTT. It is translated as CASSPGGMNTEAFF.

The chain employs TRBV10-3 and TRBJ2-6; D gene ambiguous. From germline, CDR1 is ENHRY and CDR2 SYGVKD. The CDR3 consists of 16 residues. V was cut by 0 bases and J by 0 bases, with 6 bases left in between. The DNA of the CDR3 is TGTGCCATCAGTGAGTCGGGCAGCTCTGGGGCCAACGTCCTGACTTTC. This codes for CAISESGSSGANVLTF.

This clone has a single count. The chain carries TRBV7-2 and TRBJ1-1, with D uncertain. Germline CDR1 SGHTA, CDR2 FQGNSA. V lost 5 bases and J 0 bases, leaving 13 bases between the germline ends. The CDR3 sequence is 15 residues long. This CDR3 reads CASSLYTVMNTEAFF. The DNA for the CDR3 is TGTGCCAGCAGCCTATACACAGTAATGAACACTGAAGCTTTCTTT. The whole variable domain, remainder taken from reference TRBV7-2 and TRBJ1-1, is GAGVSQSPSNKVTEKGKDVELRCDPISGHTALYWYRQSLGQGLEFLIYFQGNSAPDKSGLPSDRFSAERTGGSVSTLTIQRTQQEDSAVYLCASSLYTVMNTEAFFGQGTRLTVV.

J is TRBJ2-5 and V is TRBV5-1, with 7 bases aligning to TRBD1. Germline lookup yields CDR1 SGHRS and CDR2 YFSETQ. This CDR3 spans 15 amino acids. J was trimmed by 2 bases and V by 4 bases; bases with no gene match: 8. The CDR3 spells CASSPRGPQQETQYF. CDR3 sequence (DNA): TGCGCCAGCAGCCCTAGGGGGCCTCAGCAAGAGACCCAGTACTTC.

The rearrangement joins TRBV29-1 to TRBJ2-5, with TRBD1 matching 10 bases. Germline CDR1 reads SQVTM; CDR2 reads ANQGSEA. V was pared by 3 bases and J by 5 bases, with 3 bases of the junction left unmatched. This CDR3 comprises 13 residues. DNA of the CDR3: TGCAGCGTTGACGGGACAGGGGACGAGACCCAGTACTTC. Translated: CSVDGTGDETQYF.

This clone was found once. One end of the junction is discordant with germline, which a read error may explain. The chain is built from TRBV7-7 and TRBJ2-3; TRBD1 matches at 8 bases. CDR3 length equals 15 residues. The V gene's germline CDR1 is SSHAT and CDR2 FNYEAQ (reference sequence). The CDR3 region is CASSSSGQARDTQYF. The CDR3 nucleotides read TGTGCTAGCAGCTCCTCGGGACAGGCGCGTGATACGCAGTATTTT. The complete variable domain, with remaining parts taken from reference TRBV7-7 and TRBJ2-3, reads GAGVSQSPRYKVTKRGQDVTLRCDPISSHATLYWYQQALGQGPEFLTYFNYEAQPDKSGLPSDRFSAERPEGSISTLTIQRTEQRDSAMYRCASSSSGQARDTQYFGPGTRLTVL.

In this sample, this clone turned up a few times. This rearrangement joins TRBV7-8 to TRBJ1-5, with 8 positions matching TRBD1. The J segment lost 3 bases and the V segment lost 3 bases, leaving 4 bases of the junction unmatched. This CDR3 is 15 amino acids long. Germline values: CDR1 SGHVS, CDR2 FQNEAQ. The CDR3 spells CASSLGTGTNQPQHF. DNA for the CDR3: TGTGCCAGCAGCTTGGGGACAGGAACCAATCAGCCCCAGCATTTT.

This clone was counted once. The chain joins TRBV3-1 (or the pseudogene TRBV3-2) to TRBJ1-2; 9 nucleotides match TRBD1. From germline, CDR1 is LGHDT and CDR2 YNNKEL (reference sequence). The CDR3 sequence is 13 residues long. V lost 4 bases and J lost 8; bases outside the gene matches: 5. For the CDR3, the DNA is TGTGCCAGCAGCCCTGGGACAGGGAGGGGCTACACCTTC. Translated: CASSPGTGRGYTF.

Of note for this clone: The junction does not match germline at one end; this may be a read error. This rearrangement joins TRBV7-7 to TRBJ2-1; D is possibly TRBD2 (6 bases). CDR1 and CDR2 (germline): SSHAT, FNYEAQ (reference sequence). The CDR3 runs to 15 residues. DNA of the CDR3: TGTGCTAGCAGCCCAAGCGGGCCATCCTACAATGAGCAGTTCTTC. Translation: CASSPSGPSYNEQFF.

The chain carries TRBV28 and TRBJ2-7, with 10 bases aligning to TRBD2. The junction had 10 bases not matched to a gene; V was cut back by 3 bases and J by 5 bases. CDR1 MDHEN and CDR2 SYDVKM come from the germline V gene. The CDR3 spans 16 residues. The CDR3 DNA reads TGTGCCAGCAGTTTCCCTGGCCTAGCGGGAGTAAACGAGCAGTACTTC. It yields the protein CASSFPGLAGVNEQYF.

The V call is TRBV27, the J call TRBJ2-5, with D unclear. The CDR3 is 15 amino acids. Germline values: CDR1 MNHEY, CDR2 SMNVEV (reference sequence). With 5 bases removed from V and 7 bases from J, the gap between germline ends came to 20 bases. CDR3: CASSEIGSPDGTQYF. For the CDR3, the DNA is TGTGCCAGCAGTGAGATCGGGTCCCCCGATGGGACCCAGTACTTC.

The chain couples TRBV23-1 to TRBJ1-6; no clear D gene. TRBV23-1 is an ORF, with its function uncertain. The CDR3 has 12 amino acids. Trimming shortened V by 6 bases and J by 7 bases, and 7 bases separated the two germline ends. This chain's CDR3 is CASRQKNSPLHF. DNA of the CDR3: TGCGCCAGCAGGCAGAAGAATTCACCCCTCCACTTT.

The gene calls are TRBV30 and TRBJ1-5; a weak D match, TRBD1 (5 bases). The CDR3 covers 15 residues. V lost 5 bases to trimming and J lost 0 bases, with 14 bases between them. From germline, CDR1 is GTSNPN and CDR2 SVGIG (reference sequence). The CDR3 protein is CAWAGNSNSNQPQHF. DNA of the CDR3: TGTGCCTGGGCAGGGAATTCAAATAGCAATCAGCCCCAGCATTTT.

The V and J genes are TRBV14 and TRBJ2-1; TRBD2 aligns across 10 bases. The CDR3 has 16 residues. After removal of 3 bases from V and 10 bases from J, the junction contained 12 bases not matched to a gene. CDR1 and CDR2 from the germline V gene are SGHDN and FVKESK. The DNA of the CDR3 is TGTGCCAGCAGCCACGGACTAGCGGAGGGCCTCAGGGAGCAGTTCTTC. It is translated as CASSHGLAEGLREQFF.